The T cell receptor beta chain described here comes from a study of long-term antiretroviral therapy in people with HIV. Study-level findings and limits: All time points showed a repertoire dominated by clones expanded before ART. Although diversity increased after ART, it remained lower than in transplant donor controls.

Sequencing used immunoSEQ v3.0 at survey level. Assay used: immunoSEQ multiplex PCR; TCRdb lists only in-frame clones, some missing. Of 30,000 to 40,000 clones detected, 65% to 85% appear once; the ten largest clones hold 3.4%. As to this clone: What it recognizes is unknown.

Until DNA extraction, the samples held between about 0.85-11 million cryopreserved PBMC. Trimming shortened V by 5 bases and J by 5 bases, and 13 bases separated the two germline ends. From germline, CDR1 is LNHDA and CDR2 SQIVND (reference sequence). This CDR3 is built from 14 residues. The sequencing used unsorted PBMCs, collected 3 years after starting antiretroviral therapy. This clonotype was sampled from a middle-aged man with HIV. The chain has TRBV19 and TRBJ2-1; no clear D. The CDR3 DNA reads TGTGCCAGTAGTCCCCGAGGTAGTCACAATGAGCAGTTCTTC. Translating gives CASSPRGSHNEQFF.